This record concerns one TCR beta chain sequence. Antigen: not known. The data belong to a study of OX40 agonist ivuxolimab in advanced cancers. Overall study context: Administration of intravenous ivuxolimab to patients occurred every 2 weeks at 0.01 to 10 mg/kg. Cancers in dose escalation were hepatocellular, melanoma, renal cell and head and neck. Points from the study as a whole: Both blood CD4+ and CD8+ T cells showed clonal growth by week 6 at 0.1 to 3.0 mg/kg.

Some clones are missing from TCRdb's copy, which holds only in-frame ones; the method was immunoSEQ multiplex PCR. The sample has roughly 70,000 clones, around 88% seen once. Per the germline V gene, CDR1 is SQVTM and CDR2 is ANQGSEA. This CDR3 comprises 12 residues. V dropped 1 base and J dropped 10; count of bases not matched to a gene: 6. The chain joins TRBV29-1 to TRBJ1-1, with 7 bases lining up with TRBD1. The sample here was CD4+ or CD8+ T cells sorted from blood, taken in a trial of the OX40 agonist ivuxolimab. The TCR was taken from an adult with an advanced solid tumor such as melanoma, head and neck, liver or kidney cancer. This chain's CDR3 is CSVEGAGGRAFF. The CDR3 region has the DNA TGCAGCGTTGAAGGCGCAGGGGGGCGAGCTTTCTTT.